This TCR beta chain was obtained from a study of blood T cell repertoires in COVID-19. Produced via immunoSEQ multiplex PCR; TCRdb's table is partial and in-frame only. In the table there are a few hundred thousand clones, about nine tenths of which are singletons. Germline CDR1 reads SGDLS; CDR2 reads YYNGEE. Germline trimming cut 3 bases from V and 2 bases from J; bases unmatched to any gene: 4. This CDR3 spans 14 amino acids. The chain employs TRBV9 and TRBJ2-7, with 8 bases identical to TRBD1. The sequence was collected from a man aged 18 to 35 with active or convalescent COVID-19. Sequencing was carried out using peripheral blood. DNA for the CDR3: TGTGCCAGCAGCGCCCCGGGACAGGCCTACGAGCAGTACTTC. Translation: CASSAPGQAYEQYF.